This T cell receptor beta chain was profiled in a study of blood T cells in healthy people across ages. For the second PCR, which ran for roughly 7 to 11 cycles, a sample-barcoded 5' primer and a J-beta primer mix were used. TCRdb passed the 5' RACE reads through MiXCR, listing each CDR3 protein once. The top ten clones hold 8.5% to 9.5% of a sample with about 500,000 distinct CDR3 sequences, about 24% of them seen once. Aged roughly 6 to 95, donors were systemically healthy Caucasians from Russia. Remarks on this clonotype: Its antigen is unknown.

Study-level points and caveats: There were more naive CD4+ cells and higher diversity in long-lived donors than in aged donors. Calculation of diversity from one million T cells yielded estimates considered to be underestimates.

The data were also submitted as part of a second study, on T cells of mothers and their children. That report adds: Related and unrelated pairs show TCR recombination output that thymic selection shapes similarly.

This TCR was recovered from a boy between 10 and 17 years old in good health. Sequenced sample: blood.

The CDR3 DNA sequence: TGTGCCAGCAGACAACCTCTTTTTACTGGGACAGGGGCTGGAAACACCATATATTTT. It yields the protein CASRQPLFTGTGAGNTIYF. The chain combines TRBV6-1 with TRBJ1-3; TRBD1 matches 10 bases. The CDR3 is made up of 19 amino acids. Germline V gives CDR1 MNHNS, CDR2 SASEGT. Trimming took 6 bases from V and 2 from J; bases not matched to a gene: 16.